The following is a T cell receptor (beta chain) sequence with its context. What it recognizes is unknown. CDR3 length: 17 amino acids. The junction had 5 bases not matched to a gene; V was cut back by 4 bases and J by 1 base. Germline values: CDR1 SEHNR, CDR2 FQNEAQ (reference sequence). Each CDR3 protein is one row after TCRdb ran MiXCR on the reads. The top ten clones hold around two fifths of a sample with 450,000 to 550,000 distinct CDR3 sequences, about 39% of them seen once. These data belong to a study of T cell repertoires in cytomegalovirus infection. Study results and limitations: Clonotypes of TCR beta that were HLA-C-restricted and CMV-specific dominated the ex vivo response.

The chain employs TRBV7-9 and TRBJ2-6; 9 bases align to TRBD2. The specimen was cultured PBMCs, collected from culture after CMV antigen stimulation. The receptor comes from a human donor in good health (CMV status not recorded). Some clones in this sample may be carry-over from other donors' samples. The CDR3 coding sequence is TGTGCCAGCAGCTACAGACTAGCGGTATCTGGGGCCAACGTCCTGACTTTC. Protein: CASSYRLAVSGANVLTF.